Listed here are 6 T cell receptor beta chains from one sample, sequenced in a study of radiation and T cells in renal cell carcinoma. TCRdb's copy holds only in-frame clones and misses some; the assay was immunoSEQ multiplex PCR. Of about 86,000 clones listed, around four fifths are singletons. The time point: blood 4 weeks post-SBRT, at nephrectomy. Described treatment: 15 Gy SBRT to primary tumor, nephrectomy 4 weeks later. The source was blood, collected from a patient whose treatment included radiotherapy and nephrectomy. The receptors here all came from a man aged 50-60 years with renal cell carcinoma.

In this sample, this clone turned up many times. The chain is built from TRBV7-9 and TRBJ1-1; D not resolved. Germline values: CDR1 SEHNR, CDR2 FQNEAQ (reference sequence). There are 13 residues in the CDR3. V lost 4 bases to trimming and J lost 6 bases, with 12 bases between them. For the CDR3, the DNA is TGTGCCAGCAGCTACCCTCGAGGTTCTGAAGCTTTCTTT. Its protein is CASSYPRGSEAFF. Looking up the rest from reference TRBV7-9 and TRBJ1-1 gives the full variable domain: DTGVSQNPRHKITKRGQNVTFRCDPISEHNRLYWYRQTLGQGPEFLTYFQNEAQLEKSRLLSDRFSAERPKGSFSTLEIQRTEQGDSAMYLCASSYPRGSEAFFGQGTRLTVV.

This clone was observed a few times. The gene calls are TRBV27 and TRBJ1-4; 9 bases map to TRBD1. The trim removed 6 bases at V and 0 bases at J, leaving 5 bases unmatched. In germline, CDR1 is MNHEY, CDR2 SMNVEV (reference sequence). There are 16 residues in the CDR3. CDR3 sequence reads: CASRGQGFSTNEKLFF. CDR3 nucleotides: TGTGCCAGCAGGGGACAGGGATTTTCAACTAATGAAAAACTGTTTTTT.

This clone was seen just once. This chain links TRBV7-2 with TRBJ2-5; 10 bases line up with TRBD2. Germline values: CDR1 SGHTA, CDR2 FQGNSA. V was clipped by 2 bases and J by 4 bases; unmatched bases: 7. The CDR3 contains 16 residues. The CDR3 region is CASSLTSGTSGETQYF. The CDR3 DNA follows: TGTGCCAGCAGCTTAACTAGCGGGACCTCTGGAGAGACCCAGTACTTC.

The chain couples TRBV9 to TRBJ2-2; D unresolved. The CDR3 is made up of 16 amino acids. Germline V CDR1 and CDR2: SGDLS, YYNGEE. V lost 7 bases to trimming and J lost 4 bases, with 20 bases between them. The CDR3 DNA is TGTGCCAGCGGGAAGCTGATAGACTCGACCACCGGGGAGCTGTTTTTT. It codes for CASGKLIDSTTGELFF. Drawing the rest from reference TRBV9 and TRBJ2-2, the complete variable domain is DSGVTQTPKHLITATGQRVTLRCSPRSGDLSVYWYQQSLDQGLQFLIQYYNGEERAKGNILERFSAQQFPDLHSELNLSSLELGDSALYFCASGKLIDSTTGELFFGEGSRLTVL.

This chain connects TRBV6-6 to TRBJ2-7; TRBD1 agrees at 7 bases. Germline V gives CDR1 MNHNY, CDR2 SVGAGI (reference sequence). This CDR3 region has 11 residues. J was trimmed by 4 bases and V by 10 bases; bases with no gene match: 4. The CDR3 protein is CATTGAYEQYF. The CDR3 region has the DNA TGTGCCACCACAGGGGCATACGAGCAGTACTTC.

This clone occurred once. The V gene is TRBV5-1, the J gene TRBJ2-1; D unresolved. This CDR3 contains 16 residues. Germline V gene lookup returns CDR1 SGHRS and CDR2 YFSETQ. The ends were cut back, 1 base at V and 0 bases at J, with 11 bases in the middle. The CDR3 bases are TGCGCCAGCAGCTTGACGAGCGTTCGCTCCTACAATGAGCAGTTCTTC. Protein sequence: CASSLTSVRSYNEQFF. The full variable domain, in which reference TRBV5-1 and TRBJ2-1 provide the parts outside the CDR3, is KAGVTQTPRYLIKTRGQQVTLSCSPISGHRSVSWYQQTPGQGLQFLFEYFSETQRNKGNFPGRFSGRQFSNSRSEMNVSTLELGDSALYLCASSLTSVRSYNEQFFGPGTRLTVL.